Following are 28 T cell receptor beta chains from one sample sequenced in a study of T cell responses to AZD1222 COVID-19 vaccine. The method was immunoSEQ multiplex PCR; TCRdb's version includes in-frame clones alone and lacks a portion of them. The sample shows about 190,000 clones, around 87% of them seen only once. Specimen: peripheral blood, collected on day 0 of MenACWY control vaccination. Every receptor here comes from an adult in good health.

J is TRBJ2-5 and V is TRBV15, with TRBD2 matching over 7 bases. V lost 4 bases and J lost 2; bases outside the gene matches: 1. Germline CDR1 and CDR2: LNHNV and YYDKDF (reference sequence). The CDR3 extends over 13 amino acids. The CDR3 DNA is TGTGCCACCAGCATAGCGGGTCAAGAGACCCAGTACTTC. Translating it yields CATSIAGQETQYF.

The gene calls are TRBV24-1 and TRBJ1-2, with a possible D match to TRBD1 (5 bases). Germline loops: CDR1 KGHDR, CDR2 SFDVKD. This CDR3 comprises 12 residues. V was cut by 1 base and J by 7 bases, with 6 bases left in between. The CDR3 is CATSDFQGGYTF. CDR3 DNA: TGTGCCACCAGTGATTTTCAGGGTGGCTACACCTTC.

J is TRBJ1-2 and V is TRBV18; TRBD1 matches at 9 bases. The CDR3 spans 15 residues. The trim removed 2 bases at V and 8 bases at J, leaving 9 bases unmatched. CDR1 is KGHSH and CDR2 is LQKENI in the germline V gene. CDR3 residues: CASSPSGTGIGGYTF. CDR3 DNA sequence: TGTGCCAGCTCACCATCCGGGACAGGGATAGGCGGCTACACCTTC.

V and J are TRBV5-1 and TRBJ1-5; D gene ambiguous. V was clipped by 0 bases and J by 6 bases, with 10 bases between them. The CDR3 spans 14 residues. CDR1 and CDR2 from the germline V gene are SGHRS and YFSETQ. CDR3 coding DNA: TGCGCCAGCAGCTTGGAAGGGTCGGGTCAGCCCCAGCATTTT. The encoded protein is CASSLEGSGQPQHF.

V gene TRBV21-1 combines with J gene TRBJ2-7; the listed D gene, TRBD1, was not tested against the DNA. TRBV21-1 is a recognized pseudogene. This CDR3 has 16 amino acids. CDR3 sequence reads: CASSNRSRQVLYEQYF. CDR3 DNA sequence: TGTGCCAGCAGCAACAGGAGTAGACAGGTTCTCTACGAGCAGTACTTC.

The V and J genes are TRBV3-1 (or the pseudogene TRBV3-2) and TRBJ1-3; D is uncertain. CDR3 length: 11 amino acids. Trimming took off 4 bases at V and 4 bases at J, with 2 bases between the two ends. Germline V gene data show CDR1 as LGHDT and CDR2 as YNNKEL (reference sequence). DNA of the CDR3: TGTGCCAGCAGCCCCGGAAACACCATATATTTT. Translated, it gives CASSPGNTIYF.

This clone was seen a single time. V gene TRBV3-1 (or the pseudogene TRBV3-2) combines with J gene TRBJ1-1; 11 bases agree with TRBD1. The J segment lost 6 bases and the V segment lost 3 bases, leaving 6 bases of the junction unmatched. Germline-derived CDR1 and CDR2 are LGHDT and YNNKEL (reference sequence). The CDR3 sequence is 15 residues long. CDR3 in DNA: TGTGCCAGCAGCCAGGGACAGGGGGAGGTCGCTGAAGCTTTCTTT. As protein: CASSQGQGEVAEAFF.

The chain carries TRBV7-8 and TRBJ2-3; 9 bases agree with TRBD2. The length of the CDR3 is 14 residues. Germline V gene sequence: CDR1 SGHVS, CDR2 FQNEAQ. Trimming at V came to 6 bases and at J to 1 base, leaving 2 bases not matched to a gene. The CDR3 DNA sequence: TGTGCCAGCAGAACTAGCGGGCGCACAGATACGCAGTATTTT. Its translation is CASRTSGRTDTQYF.

For the CDR3, the DNA is TGTGCCAGCAGCCCTAATTCAGGGGTAGAGACCCAGTACTTC. This encodes CASSPNSGVETQYF. The rearrangement uses TRBV7-2 and TRBJ2-5; D may be TRBD1 (6 bases). V was trimmed by 5 bases and J by 4 bases, leaving 14 bases between them. The CDR3 sequence is 14 residues long. Germline V gives CDR1 SGHTA, CDR2 FQGNSA.

CDR3 in amino acids: CASSRGDYLNEQFF. CDR3 coding DNA: TGTGCCAGCAGTAGAGGGGACTACCTAAATGAGCAGTTCTTC. The V call is TRBV27, the J call TRBJ2-1; 7 bases are shared with TRBD2. CDR1 MNHEY and CDR2 SMNVEV come from the germline V gene (reference sequence). CDR3 length: 14 amino acids. Losses at the gene ends were 5 bases for V and 7 bases for J; bases not matched to a gene: 8.

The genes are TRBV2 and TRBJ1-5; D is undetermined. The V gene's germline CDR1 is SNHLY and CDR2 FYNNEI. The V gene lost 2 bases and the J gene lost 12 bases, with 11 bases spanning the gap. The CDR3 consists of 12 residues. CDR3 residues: CASSESNWYQHF. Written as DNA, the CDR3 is TGTGCCAGCAGTGAATCCAACTGGTACCAGCATTTT.

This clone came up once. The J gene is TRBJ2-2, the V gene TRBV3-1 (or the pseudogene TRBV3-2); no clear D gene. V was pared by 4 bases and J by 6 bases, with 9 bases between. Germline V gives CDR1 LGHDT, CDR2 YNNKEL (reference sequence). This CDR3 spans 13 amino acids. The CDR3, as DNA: TGTGCCAGCAGCCGGGATTGGTCCGGGGAGCTGTTTTTT. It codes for CASSRDWSGELFF.

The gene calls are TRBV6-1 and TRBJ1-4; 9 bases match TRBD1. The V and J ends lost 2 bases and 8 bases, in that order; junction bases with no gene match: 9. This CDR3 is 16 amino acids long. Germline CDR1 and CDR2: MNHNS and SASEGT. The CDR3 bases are TGTGCCAGCAGTGAATTACCGGGACAGGGAAGCGAAAAACTGTTTTTT. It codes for CASSELPGQGSEKLFF.

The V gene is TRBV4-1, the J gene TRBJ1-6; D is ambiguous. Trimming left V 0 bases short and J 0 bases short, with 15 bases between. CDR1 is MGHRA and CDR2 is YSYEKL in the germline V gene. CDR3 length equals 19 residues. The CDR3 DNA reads TGCGCCAGCAGCCAAGATTCTTCCACCAAGAGCTCCTATAATTCACCCCTCCACTTT. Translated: CASSQDSSTKSSYNSPLHF.

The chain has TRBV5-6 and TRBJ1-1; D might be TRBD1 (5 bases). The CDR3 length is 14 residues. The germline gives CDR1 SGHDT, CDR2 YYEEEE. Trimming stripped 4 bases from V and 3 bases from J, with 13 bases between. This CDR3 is CASSGGARDTEAFF. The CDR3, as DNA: TGTGCCAGCAGCGGCGGAGCCAGGGACACTGAAGCTTTCTTT.

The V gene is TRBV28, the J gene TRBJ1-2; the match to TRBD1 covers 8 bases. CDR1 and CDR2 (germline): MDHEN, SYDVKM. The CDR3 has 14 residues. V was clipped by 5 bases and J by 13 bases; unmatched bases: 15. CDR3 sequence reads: CASSQMDRDQRITF. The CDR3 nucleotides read TGTGCCAGCAGTCAAATGGACAGGGACCAGAGGATCACCTTC.

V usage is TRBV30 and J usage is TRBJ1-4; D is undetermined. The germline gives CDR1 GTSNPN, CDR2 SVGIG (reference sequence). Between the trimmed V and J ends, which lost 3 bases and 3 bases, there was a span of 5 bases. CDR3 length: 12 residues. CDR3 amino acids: CAWSGPNEKLFF. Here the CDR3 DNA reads TGTGCCTGGAGCGGACCTAATGAAAAACTGTTTTTT.

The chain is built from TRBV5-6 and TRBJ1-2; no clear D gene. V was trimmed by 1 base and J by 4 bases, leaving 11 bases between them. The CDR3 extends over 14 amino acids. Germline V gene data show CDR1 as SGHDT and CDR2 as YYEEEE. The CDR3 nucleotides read TGTGCCAGCAGCTTGCCAGCAGAAGGCTATGGCTACACCTTC. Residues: CASSLPAEGYGYTF.

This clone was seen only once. CDR3 sequence (DNA): TGCAGCGTTGATCGGGCAGGGGGTAGCACAGATACGCAGTATTTT. This sequence encodes CSVDRAGGSTDTQYF. The rearrangement uses TRBV29-1 and TRBJ2-3, with 7 nucleotides matching TRBD1. Trimming took 3 bases from V and 0 from J; bases not matched to a gene: 6. From germline, CDR1 is SQVTM and CDR2 ANQGSEA. The CDR3 is 15 amino acids.

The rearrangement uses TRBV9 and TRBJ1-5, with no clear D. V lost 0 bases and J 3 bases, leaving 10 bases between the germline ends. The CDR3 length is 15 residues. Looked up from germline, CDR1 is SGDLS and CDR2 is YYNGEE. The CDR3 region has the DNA TGTGCCAGCAGCGTAGACGGCGGGTACAATCAGCCCCAGCATTTT. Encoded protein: CASSVDGGYNQPQHF.

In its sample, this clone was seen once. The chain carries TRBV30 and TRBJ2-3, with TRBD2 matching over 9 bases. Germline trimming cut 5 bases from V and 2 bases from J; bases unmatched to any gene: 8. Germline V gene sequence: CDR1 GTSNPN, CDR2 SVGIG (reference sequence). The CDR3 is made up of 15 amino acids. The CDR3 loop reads CAWGSGTSSTDTQYF. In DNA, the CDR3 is TGTGCCTGGGGGTCCGGGACTAGCTCCACAGATACGCAGTATTTT.

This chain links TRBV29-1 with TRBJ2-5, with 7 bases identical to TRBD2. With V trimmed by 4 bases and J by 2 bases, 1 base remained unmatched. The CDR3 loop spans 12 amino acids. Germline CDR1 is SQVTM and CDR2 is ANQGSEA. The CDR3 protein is CSVGGGQETQYF. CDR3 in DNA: TGCAGCGTTGGCGGGGGTCAAGAGACCCAGTACTTC.

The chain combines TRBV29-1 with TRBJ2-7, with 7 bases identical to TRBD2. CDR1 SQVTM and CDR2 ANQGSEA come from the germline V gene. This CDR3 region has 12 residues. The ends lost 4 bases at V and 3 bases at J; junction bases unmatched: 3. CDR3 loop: CSVGGEGYEQYF. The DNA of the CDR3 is TGCAGCGTTGGAGGGGAGGGCTACGAGCAGTACTTC.

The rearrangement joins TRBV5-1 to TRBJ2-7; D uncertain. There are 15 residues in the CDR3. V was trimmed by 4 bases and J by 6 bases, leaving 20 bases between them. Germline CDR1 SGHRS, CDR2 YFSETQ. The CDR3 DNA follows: TGCGCCAGCAGCCCCGGAAGGACCCCAGAAGGCGAGCAGTACTTC. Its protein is CASSPGRTPEGEQYF. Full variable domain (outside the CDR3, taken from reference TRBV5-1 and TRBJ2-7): KAGVTQTPRYLIKTRGQQVTLSCSPISGHRSVSWYQQTPGQGLQFLFEYFSETQRNKGNFPGRFSGRQFSNSRSEMNVSTLELGDSALYLCASSPGRTPEGEQYFGPGTRLTVT.

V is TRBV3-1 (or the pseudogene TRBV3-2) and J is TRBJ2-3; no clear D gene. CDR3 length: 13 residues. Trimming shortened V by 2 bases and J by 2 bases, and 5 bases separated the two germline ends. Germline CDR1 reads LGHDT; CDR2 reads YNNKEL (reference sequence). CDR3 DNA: TGTGCCAGCAGCCAAACCTACACAGATACGCAGTATTTT. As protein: CASSQTYTDTQYF.

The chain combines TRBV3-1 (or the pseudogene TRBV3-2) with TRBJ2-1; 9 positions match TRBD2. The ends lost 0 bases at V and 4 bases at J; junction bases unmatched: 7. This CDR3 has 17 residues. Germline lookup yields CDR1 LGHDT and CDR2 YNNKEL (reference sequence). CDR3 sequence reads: CASSQDRLAGRYNEQFF. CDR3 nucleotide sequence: TGTGCCAGCAGCCAAGATCGGCTAGCGGGACGTTACAATGAGCAGTTCTTC.

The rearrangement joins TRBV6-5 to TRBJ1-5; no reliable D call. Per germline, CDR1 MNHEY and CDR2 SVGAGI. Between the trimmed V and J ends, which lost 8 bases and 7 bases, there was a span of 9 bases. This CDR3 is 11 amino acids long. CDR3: CASGTRQPQHF. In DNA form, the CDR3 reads TGTGCCAGCGGTACAAGGCAGCCCCAGCATTTT.

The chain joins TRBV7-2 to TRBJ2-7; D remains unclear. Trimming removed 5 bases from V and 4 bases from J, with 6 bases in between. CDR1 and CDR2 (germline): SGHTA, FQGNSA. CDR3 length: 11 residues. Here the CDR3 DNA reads TGTGCCAGCAGCGCCTGGTACGAGCAGTACTTC. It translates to CASSAWYEQYF.